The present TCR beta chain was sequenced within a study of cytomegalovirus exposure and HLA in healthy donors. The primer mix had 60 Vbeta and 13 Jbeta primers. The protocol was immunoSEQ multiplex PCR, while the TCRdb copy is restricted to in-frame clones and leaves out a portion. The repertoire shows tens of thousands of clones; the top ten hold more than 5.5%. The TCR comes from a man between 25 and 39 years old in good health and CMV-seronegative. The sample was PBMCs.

For the CDR3, the DNA is TGTGCCAGCAGCCGACAGGGGTCCCACTACGAGCAGTACTTC. It translates to CASSRQGSHYEQYF. The chain employs TRBV7-9 and TRBJ2-7; 8 bases match TRBD1. There are 14 residues in the CDR3. Germline V gene lookup returns CDR1 SEHNR and CDR2 FQNEAQ (reference sequence). V gave up 5 bases and J gave up 3 bases; unmatched junction bases: 6.